This T cell receptor (beta chain) was captured by sequencing in a study of OX40 agonist ivuxolimab in advanced cancers. Study-wide findings and caveats: Expanded peripheral T-cell antigen specificity went undetermined.

Remarks on this clone: Its cognate antigen is unknown.

Using immunoSEQ multiplex PCR, the repertoire was profiled, and TCRdb retains in-frame clones only, with some absent. Of 55,000 to 70,000 clones in the sample, about 85% are singletons; the top ten hold about 3.5%. After removal of 0 bases from V and 6 bases from J, the junction contained 13 bases not matched to a gene. This CDR3 region has 19 residues. CDR1 MGHRA and CDR2 YSYEKL come from the germline V gene. This sequence was found in an adult with an advanced solid tumor such as melanoma, head and neck, liver or kidney cancer. The J gene is TRBJ1-4, the V gene TRBV4-1; 10 bases match TRBD1. The sample here was CD4+ or CD8+ T cells sorted from blood, taken in a trial of the OX40 agonist ivuxolimab. The CDR3 sequence: CASSQDGVGTGEPHEKLFF. CDR3 sequence (DNA): TGCGCCAGCAGCCAAGATGGTGTCGGGACAGGGGAGCCACATGAAAAACTGTTTTTT.